This TCR beta chain derives from a study of control samples from healthy donors and cancer patients. Sequencing was performed with immunoSEQ multiplex PCR; in TCRdb, only in-frame clones are kept and a portion is missing. The sample includes approximately 89,000 clones, more than 70% seen only once; the top ten take less than 2.5%. The CDR3 is 14 amino acids. The V and J ends lost 0 bases and 3 bases respectively, with 5 bases between them. Germline CDR1 LGHNA, CDR2 YSLEER. Sequencing used blood. The chain joins TRBV4-3 to TRBJ2-2, with D possibly matching TRBD2 (5 bases). The source is a woman between 40 and 50 years old in good health. This CDR3 is CASSQERDTGELFF. In DNA form, the CDR3 reads TGCGCCAGCAGCCAAGAGCGGGACACCGGGGAGCTGTTTTTT.